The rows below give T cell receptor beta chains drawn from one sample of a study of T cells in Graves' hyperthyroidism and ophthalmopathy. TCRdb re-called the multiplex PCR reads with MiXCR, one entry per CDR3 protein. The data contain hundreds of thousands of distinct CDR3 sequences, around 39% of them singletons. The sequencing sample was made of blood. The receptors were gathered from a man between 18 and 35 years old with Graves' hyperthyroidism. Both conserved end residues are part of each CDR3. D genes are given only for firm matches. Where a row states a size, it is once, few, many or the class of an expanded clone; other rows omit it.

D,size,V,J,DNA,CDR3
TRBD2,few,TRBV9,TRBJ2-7,TGTGCCAGCAGCTTGGAATTAGCGGGACTCAACGAGCAGTACTTC,CASSLELAGLNEQYF
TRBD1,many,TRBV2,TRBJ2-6,TGTGCCAGCAGGCAGACAGGGAATGGGGCCAACGTCCTGACTTTC,CASRQTGNGANVLTF
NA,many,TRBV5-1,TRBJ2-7,TGCGCCAGCAGCTCGGCAGAGTCCTACGAGCAGTACTTC,CASSSAESYEQYF
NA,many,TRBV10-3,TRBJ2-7,TGTGCCATCAGAGCCGGGACATCTACCACCTACGAGCAGTACTTC,CAIRAGTSTTYEQYF
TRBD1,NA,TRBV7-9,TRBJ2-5,TGTGCCAGCAATTACGGGGACAGTCAAGAGACCCAGTACTTC,CASNYGDSQETQYF
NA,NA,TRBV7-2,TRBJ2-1,TGTGCCAGCAGTCCCCAGAGTGGGGAGCAGTTCTTC,CASSPQSGEQFF
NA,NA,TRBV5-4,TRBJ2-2,TGTGCCAGCAGCTCCCCAGGGGAACACACCGGGGAGCTGTTTTTT,CASSSPGEHTGELFF
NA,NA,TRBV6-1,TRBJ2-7,TGTGCCAGCAGTGAGCCACATGAGGGTTCCTACGAGCAGTACTTC,CASSEPHEGSYEQYF
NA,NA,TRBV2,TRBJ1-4,TGTGCCAGCACCTTGGAGGGGCGTTCTAATGAAAAACTGTTTTTT,CASTLEGRSNEKLFF
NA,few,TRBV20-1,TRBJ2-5,TGCAGTGCCAGGAGGGGTGGGGGCCGGGAGACCCAGTACTTC,CSARRGGGRETQYF